Sequencing of this TCR beta chain was carried out in a study of shared clonotypes between healthy human individuals. The CDR3 has 14 amino acids. The V end was cut by 0 bases, the J end by 6 bases, with 13 bases between. CDR1 and CDR2 from the germline V gene are SGHRS and YFSETQ. The protocol was immunoSEQ multiplex PCR, while the TCRdb copy is restricted to in-frame clones and leaves out a portion. Of 490,000 or so clones detected, about 79% appear once; the ten largest clones hold around 13%. This sequence originates from a woman aged 40 to 55 in good health. Some clones in this sample may be carry-over from other donors' samples. The specimen sequenced was PBMCs. The chain couples TRBV5-1 to TRBJ2-7; maybe TRBD1 (6 bases). CDR3 nucleotides: TGCGCCAGCAGCTTGGCCCAGGGGATCGGCGAGCAGTACTTC. This encodes CASSLAQGIGEQYF.